This T cell receptor (beta chain) was identified during a study of technical replicates of blood from a few donors. Between the trimmed V and J ends, which lost 3 bases and 4 bases, there was a span of 11 bases. This CDR3 is 14 amino acids long. The germline V gene encodes CDR1 ENHRY and CDR2 SYGVKD. TCRdb's table, derived via immunoSEQ multiplex PCR, lists solely in-frame clones and lacks some. The sample shows around 78,000 clones, over 85% of them seen only once. The sequence came from a human donor in good health. Sequenced input: T cells isolated from PBMCs. This chain links TRBV10-3 with TRBJ2-3; D not certain. The CDR3 DNA reads TGTGCCATCAGTGATCAAGTAGTCCCAGATACGCAGTATTTT. Its protein is CAISDQVVPDTQYF.